Listed below are T cell receptor beta chains from one sample, sequenced in a study of patients and donors after allogeneic stem cell transplantation. TCRdb reanalysed the RT-PCR reads using MiXCR and keeps one entry per CDR3 protein. The sample lists about 960,000 distinct CDR3 sequences; approximately 18% were seen once. Sample: blood, either unsorted or a sorted T cell fraction (not recorded which). All receptors come from a human donor who was either an allogeneic HSCT recipient or a stem cell or donor lymphocyte infusion donor (not recorded which). It is not recorded whose cells these are; they may come from a transplant donor. Each CDR3 is given with its conserved first and last residue.

CDR3aa,v_gene,j_gene
CASSIQGEGRTLHF,TRBV7-9,TRBJ1-6
CASSRGEQDPYYGYTF,TRBV4-2,TRBJ1-2
CASSGRVGEQETQYF,TRBV2,TRBJ2-5
CASGLGGRPTDTQYF,TRBV7-2,TRBJ2-3
CASSVLLGTEAFF,TRBV7-9,TRBJ1-1
CASSKGTGTGGDQPQHF,TRBV21-1,TRBJ1-5
CASKRGGTGELFF,TRBV7-2,TRBJ2-2
CAWSSFRPGRGKNIQYF,TRBV30,TRBJ2-4
CSARDLRSAFAGGTEAFF,TRBV20-1,TRBJ1-1
CASSFEGRENSPLHF,TRBV5-6,TRBJ1-6
CSARPGQGNYGYTF,TRBV20-1,TRBJ1-2
CASTRAGMNTEAFF,TRBV6-1,TRBJ1-1
CASSPQIDRGLGYTF,TRBV4-3,TRBJ1-2
CSARSGQGGETQYF,TRBV20-1,TRBJ2-5
CASTPDLVNSPLHF,TRBV12-3/TRBV12-4,TRBJ1-6
CASSRLEPGTETQYF,TRBV12-3/TRBV12-4,TRBJ2-5
CASSLSLLAGEEETQYF,TRBV11-3,TRBJ2-5
CASSQSGQGDQPQHF,TRBV4-3,TRBJ1-5
CSGHLHVNVIGFGYTF,TRBV29-1,TRBJ1-2
CASSLGGRLNTEAFF,TRBV7-2,TRBJ1-1
CASSSSVQNTGELFF,TRBV18,TRBJ2-2
CASEQGNEQFF,TRBV10-3,TRBJ2-1
CASRLAGVGQETQYF,TRBV2,TRBJ2-5